Listed below are T cell receptor beta chains from one sample, sequenced in a study of beta chain features in type 1 diabetes. Profiling relied on immunoSEQ multiplex PCR, and the TCRdb table lists in-frame clones only, not all of them. The sample consists of hundreds of thousands of clones, around 15% of them appearing once. Material: naive CD4+ T cells from blood. These receptors were taken from a man younger than 35 in good health. CDR3s include the opening cysteine and the closing phenylalanine or tryptophan. D genes are given only for firm matches. Expanded clones get a size class; other rows say once, few or many, or leave the size out.

V gene,D gene,clone size,J gene,CDR3 DNA,CDR3 protein
TRBV27,TRBD1,few,TRBJ1-2,TGTGCCAGCAGTCACCGGACAGGGGGTCAGTTTAACTATGGCTACACCTTC,CASSHRTGGQFNYGYTF
TRBV5-1,TRBD2,.,TRBJ2-3,TGCGCCAGCAGCCCGGGACTAGCGACTTCAGATACGCAGTATTTT,CASSPGLATSDTQYF
TRBV5-1,.,.,TRBJ2-4,TGCGCCAGCAGCTTATTTGGGGACCTAGCCAAAAACATTCAGTACTTC,CASSLFGDLAKNIQYF
TRBV27,.,.,TRBJ2-7,TGTGCCAGCAGTCCTCTGACTGGTTCCTACGAGCAGTACTTC,CASSPLTGSYEQYF
TRBV28,.,.,TRBJ1-5,TGTGCCAGCAGGTCAAGACAGCCCCAGCATTTT,CASRSRQPQHF
TRBV4-3,TRBD1,.,TRBJ1-3,TGCGCCAGCGGCGGACAGGTCTTTGGAAACACCATATATTTT,CASGGQVFGNTIYF
TRBV5-4,.,few,TRBJ1-5,TGTGCCAGCAGCTTGGCTGGGGGCAATCAGCCCCAGCATTTT,CASSLAGGNQPQHF
TRBV7-2,.,few,TRBJ2-5,TGTGCCAGCAGCTCTAGGGGAGAGACCCAGTACTTC,CASSSRGETQYF
TRBV2,TRBD2,.,TRBJ2-1,TGTGCCAGCATTTCGGAACGGACTAGGCTCTACAATGAGCAGTTCTTC,CASISERTRLYNEQFF
TRBV7-9,TRBD1,once,TRBJ1-2,TGTGCCAGCAGCGCCCCGGGACAGAATAACTATGGCTACACCTTC,CASSAPGQNNYGYTF
TRBV5-1,TRBD2,.,TRBJ2-1,TGCGCCAGCACCCCCGGGACTAGCGGTAGCTCCTACAATGAGCAGTTCTTC,CASTPGTSGSSYNEQFF
TRBV25-1,TRBD1,.,TRBJ2-5,TGTGCCAGCAGTGAGGGACAGGGACACCAAGAGACCCAGTACTTC,CASSEGQGHQETQYF
TRBV29-1,.,few,TRBJ2-6,TGCAGCGTTGAAGCACCACCGGGCTCTGGGGCCAACGTCCTGACTTTC,CSVEAPPGSGANVLTF
TRBV15,TRBD1,.,TRBJ1-5,TGTGCCACCAGCTCCCGGACAGGGATCGTGGGCCTAGGCAATCAGCCCCAGCATTTT,CATSSRTGIVGLGNQPQHF
TRBV7-9,.,few,TRBJ1-1,TGTGCCAGCAGCTTCCGCCTCGGGTCGGGGGACACTGAAGCTTTCTTT,CASSFRLGSGDTEAFF
TRBV6-6,.,few,TRBJ1-5,TGTGCCAGCAGTCCCAGGGGAGGTGCCAGCAATCAGCCCCAGCATTTT,CASSPRGGASNQPQHF
TRBV5-4,TRBD1,.,TRBJ2-5,TGTGCCAGCAGCGCCGCCCCTCCGACAGGGTACTTGGGAGAGACCCAGTACTTC,CASSAAPPTGYLGETQYF
TRBV5-6,.,few,TRBJ2-7,TGTGCCAGCAGCTTACGGGGAACCTACGAGCAGTACTTC,CASSLRGTYEQYF
TRBV9,TRBD2,few,TRBJ2-3,TGTGCCAGCAGCCATCTGACTAGCGGGAGGGCCGAAGATACGCAGTATTTT,CASSHLTSGRAEDTQYF
TRBV2,.,.,TRBJ2-3,TGTGCCAGCCTAAGGGCAGCGGATACGCAGTATTTT,CASLRAADTQYF
TRBV11-2,.,few,TRBJ2-3,TGTGCCAGCAGCTTAGGAGGGCCGACCAAAGATACGCAGTATTTT,CASSLGGPTKDTQYF
TRBV5-4,.,few,TRBJ2-5,TGTGCCAGCAAGTATCAGCTGGAGGAGACCCAGTACTTC,CASKYQLEETQYF
TRBV6-6,.,few,TRBJ1-5,TGTGCCAGCAGTTTGGGCAGAGACCATAGCAATCAGCCCCAGCATTTT,CASSLGRDHSNQPQHF
TRBV19,.,.,TRBJ2-5,TGTGCCAGTATGAGGGTGGAGGGGGCCCAAGAGACCCAGTACTTC,CASMRVEGAQETQYF
TRBV30,TRBD2,few,TRBJ2-1,TGTGCCTGGAGTGTCACTAGCGGGGGGAATGAGCAGTTCTTC,CAWSVTSGGNEQFF
TRBV10-3,TRBD2,few,TRBJ2-1,TGTGCCTCTAGGACTAGCGGGATGAGTCAGTCCTACAATGAGCAGTTCTTC,CASRTSGMSQSYNEQFF
TRBV5-1,TRBD2,.,TRBJ2-1,TGCGCCAGCACAAGGACTAGCGCGTACAATGAGCAGTTCTTC,CASTRTSAYNEQFF
TRBV18,TRBD1,few,TRBJ2-7,TGTGCCAGCTCACCTGGGGACAGGCACTACGAGCAGTACTTC,CASSPGDRHYEQYF
TRBV9,.,.,TRBJ2-2,TGTGCCAGCAGCCGTACGGGGGAGCTGTTTTTT,CASSRTGELFF
TRBV11-1,.,few,TRBJ2-5,TGTGCCAGCAGCATTATGGAGGGAGAGACCCAGTACTTC,CASSIMEGETQYF
TRBV27,TRBD2,.,TRBJ2-7,TGTGCCAGCAGCCTTTACCTGTCGTGGGGCGGGAGTTACGAGCAGTACTTC,CASSLYLSWGGSYEQYF
TRBV7-2,TRBD2,few,TRBJ2-7,TGTGCCAGCAGCTATCCCATGGGGACTAGCAGCCTCTACGAGCAGTACTTC,CASSYPMGTSSLYEQYF
TRBV7-3,TRBD1,few,TRBJ1-6,TGTGCCAGCAGCCGCGACAGGGGAAATTCACCCCTCCACTTT,CASSRDRGNSPLHF
TRBV25-1,.,once,TRBJ1-1,TGTGCCAGCAGACCATTCCAGGGCGGGCGTACTGAAGCTTTCTTT,CASRPFQGGRTEAFF
TRBV9,.,.,TRBJ2-5,TGTGCCAGCAGCGTAGGGCCAGAAGAGACCCAGTACTTC,CASSVGPEETQYF
TRBV27,TRBD1,.,TRBJ1-5,TGTGCCAGCAGTCCGGACAGGGTAGAAGCTCAGCCCCAGCATTTT,CASSPDRVEAQPQHF
TRBV10-3,.,many,TRBJ2-2,TGTGCCATCAGGGGTACCGGGGAGCTGTTTTTT,CAIRGTGELFF
TRBV10-3,TRBD2,.,TRBJ2-3,TGTGCCATCAGTCCCACTAGCGGGAGAGCAGATACGCAGTATTTT,CAISPTSGRADTQYF
TRBV29-1,.,few,TRBJ1-4,TGCAGCGTTGCGGGACGGCTGCGTGAAAAACTGTTTTTT,CSVAGRLREKLFF
TRBV28,.,.,TRBJ2-3,TGTGCCAGCAGTTTAGAGGGGTGGCGCACAGATACGCAGTATTTT,CASSLEGWRTDTQYF
TRBV14,.,.,TRBJ2-6,TGTGCCAGCAGCGGTGCGGGTACTAGAGGGGCCAACGTCCTGACTTTC,CASSGAGTRGANVLTF
TRBV5-1,TRBD1,few,TRBJ1-2,TGCGCCAGCAGCTTGGGGACAGGGGTCTATGGCTACACCTTC,CASSLGTGVYGYTF
TRBV7-3,.,few,TRBJ2-5,TGTGCCAGCAGCTCCCGACCGGGAGCCCCGGAGACCCAGTACTTC,CASSSRPGAPETQYF
TRBV12-5,TRBD1,few,TRBJ1-2,TGTGCTAGTGGGGTGGACAGGGCCTCTAACTATGGCTACACCTTC,CASGVDRASNYGYTF
TRBV27,.,few,TRBJ2-4,TGTGCTAACAGAAACATTCAGTACTTC,CANRNIQYF
TRBV9,TRBD2,few,TRBJ2-1,TGTGCCACCGCGGTGTCTAGCGGGCACTCCTACAATGAGCAGTTCTTC,CATAVSSGHSYNEQFF
TRBV10-3,.,many,TRBJ2-7,TGTGCCATCAGTGGTGACCCCTACGAGCAGTACTTC,CAISGDPYEQYF